The present T cell receptor (beta chain) was sequenced within a study of vaccination and CD4 T cells after COVID-19. Study-wide results and caveats: Only after vaccination were a median around 83% of convalescents' reactive clones seen.

The treatment denotes: approximately 9-day PBMC culture with coronavirus spike peptide pools or control peptides (ViraFEST assay). Trimming pared 6 bases from V and 0 bases from J, leaving 12 bases between. From germline, CDR1 is DFQATT and CDR2 SNEGSKA (reference sequence). The CDR3 spans 14 residues. Comment on this clonotype: Its antigen is currently unknown.

The study sequenced cultured CD4+ T cell DNA using the Oncomine TCR Beta short-read assay. Via MiXCR, TCRdb re-called the PCR reads, giving one row per CDR3 protein. This sample has more than 9,000 distinct CDR3 sequences, with approximately 83% found just once. The TCR was taken from a human donor who had recovered from COVID-19. The chain is built from TRBV20-1 and TRBJ1-5; D call uncertain. Sequencing used CD4+ T cells from blood, cultured in vitro. CDR3 sequence reads: CSARQPNSNQPQHF. CDR3 nucleotide sequence: TGCAGTGCGCGGCAGCCAAATAGCAATCAGCCCCAGCATTTT.